These T cell receptor beta chains were read from a single sample in a study of T cell responses to AZD1222 COVID-19 vaccine. Assay: immunoSEQ multiplex PCR; the TCRdb copy retains only in-frame clones and omits some. The sample holds 150,000 to 200,000 clones, roughly 92% seen once. The input for sequencing was peripheral blood, taken on day 0 of AZD1222 vaccination. The receptors shown here come from an adult in good health. CDR3s include the opening cysteine and the closing phenylalanine or tryptophan. Fields, in order: D gene, clone size, J gene, V gene, CDR3 DNA, CDR3 protein. D genes are given only for firm matches. Clone size is stated in some rows and not others, as once, few, many or a class when expanded.

>TRBD1|NA|TRBJ1-2|TRBV5-1
TGCGCCAGCAGCATTCAGGGGGAGCGGAATGGCTACACCTTC
CASSIQGERNGYTF
>NA|NA|TRBJ1-1|TRBV18
TGTGCCAGCTCACCGATGGGGAGGAACACTGAAGCTTTCTTT
CASSPMGRNTEAFF
>NA|few|TRBJ1-1|TRBV27
TGTGCCAGCAGTTCTGAGCCCTACATGAACACTGAAGCTTTCTTT
CASSSEPYMNTEAFF
>NA|NA|TRBJ2-2|TRBV9
TGTGCCAGCAGCGTAGATGTGGGTGTACGCGGGGAGCTGTTTTTT
CASSVDVGVRGELFF
>TRBD1|NA|TRBJ1-6|TRBV25-1
TGTGCCAGCAGTGATTCCGGACAGGGAGGATCACCCCTCCACTTT
CASSDSGQGGSPLHF
>NA|NA|TRBJ1-5|TRBV19
TGTGCCAGTAGTATAGTAGGGGACGGAAATCAGCCCCAGCATTTT
CASSIVGDGNQPQHF
>NA|NA|TRBJ1-4|TRBV28
TGTGCCAGCAGTTTCCTCTCGGGGAAAGATAATGAAAAACTGTTTTTT
CASSFLSGKDNEKLFF
>TRBD2|NA|TRBJ2-3|TRBV7-2
TGTGCCAGCAGCTTAGCGGGAGCGGGGGGGCCCGGGACAGATACGCAGTATTTT
CASSLAGAGGPGTDTQYF
>NA|NA|TRBJ1-1|TRBV9
TGTGCCAGCAGCGTAGAAGGTGGTACGGATGCTGAAGCTTTCTTT
CASSVEGGTDAEAFF
>NA|NA|TRBJ1-1|TRBV5-1
TGCGCCAGCAGCATAGGGGTCATGAACACTGAAGCTTTCTTT
CASSIGVMNTEAFF
>NA|NA|TRBJ1-6|TRBV7-2
TGTGCCAGCAGCCAGGGGCGGGGAGGATATAATTCACCCCTCCACTTT
CASSQGRGGYNSPLHF
>NA|NA|TRBJ2-7|TRBV6-1
TGTGCCAGCAGTGCAGCGGAAGCCTACGAGCAGTACTTC
CASSAAEAYEQYF
>NA|NA|TRBJ1-3|TRBV13
TGTGCCAGCAGCTTGGGCGGTCGTGGGGTCCCAAACACCATATATTTT
CASSLGGRGVPNTIYF
>NA|NA|TRBJ1-5|TRBV28
TGTGCCAGCAGTTTTCCCGACAGGTATCAGCCCCAGCATTTT
CASSFPDRYQPQHF
>NA|once|TRBJ1-2|TRBV7-9
TGTGCCAGCAGCCCAAGGACAGTAAAGAACTATGGCTACACCTTC
CASSPRTVKNYGYTF
>TRBD2|NA|TRBJ2-5|TRBV5-4
TGTGCCAGCAGCCCAGGGACTAGCGGGGGGCGGGACCAGTACTTC
CASSPGTSGGRDQYF
>TRBD2|NA|TRBJ2-2|TRBV7-2
TGTGCCAGCAGCCTCCGGGACTTTAGCGGGGGGTACACCGGGGAGCTGTTTTTT
CASSLRDFSGGYTGELFF
>TRBD2|NA|TRBJ2-1|TRBV25-1
TGTGTCGCTAGCGGGGGGGCCTACAATGAGCAGTTCTTC
CVASGGAYNEQFF
>NA|NA|TRBJ1-1|TRBV28
TGTGCCAGCAGTTCATCCCAGGGCCCTGAAGCTTTCTTT
CASSSSQGPEAFF
>NA|once|TRBJ2-3|TRBV4-3
TGCGCCAGCAGCCAAGATCTACCGGGACTCGGAGATACGCAGTATTTT
CASSQDLPGLGDTQYF
>NA|NA|TRBJ1-2|TRBV18
TGTGCCAGCTCATCCGACAGTAACTATGGCTACACCTTC
CASSSDSNYGYTF
>NA|NA|TRBJ2-5|TRBV2
TGTGCCAGCAGTGAGGGAGGTGGCCAAGGGGAGACCCAGTACTTC
CASSEGGGQGETQYF
>TRBD1|NA|TRBJ2-7|TRBV29-1
TGCAGCGTTGTAACAGGGGCGTCCTACGAGCAGTACTTC
CSVVTGASYEQYF
>NA|NA|TRBJ1-5|TRBV7-9
TGTGCCAGCAGCTTAGCTGTCGGGCCCCAGCATTTT
CASSLAVGPQHF
>NA|NA|TRBJ1-5|TRBV3-1/TRBV3-2
TGTGCCAGCAGCCGCGAAAGGGAGCCCCAGCATTTT
CASSREREPQHF
>TRBD1|NA|TRBJ1-2|TRBV19
TGTGCCAGTAGCGGACAGGGGGAGGATGGCTACACCTTC
CASSGQGEDGYTF
>NA|NA|TRBJ1-5|TRBV15
TGTGCCACCAGTAAGAAAGCGGGCGGTAGCAATCAGCCCCAGCATTTT
CATSKKAGGSNQPQHF
>TRBD1|NA|TRBJ1-4|TRBV4-3
TGCGCCAGCAGCCAAGATGGGACAGGGAGTGAAAAACTGTTTTTT
CASSQDGTGSEKLFF
>NA|NA|TRBJ2-3|TRBV6-1
TGTGCCAGCAGTGAAGCCGGGACTAGCACAGATACGCAGTATTTT
CASSEAGTSTDTQYF
>NA|NA|TRBJ2-1|TRBV2
TGTGCCAGCAGTTTAAGGGGGGACTACAATGAGCAGTTCTTC
CASSLRGDYNEQFF
>NA|few|TRBJ2-2|TRBV19
TGTGCCAGTAGTACGGGTCCCAAGGCAAACACCGGGGAGCTGTTTTTT
CASSTGPKANTGELFF
>TRBD1|few|TRBJ2-5|TRBV10-1
TGCGCCAGCAGCCCCAGGACAGGGATTGGGGAGACCCAGTACTTC
CASSPRTGIGETQYF
>NA|NA|TRBJ1-1|TRBV19
TGTGCCAGTAGTATTTTGAACACTGAAGCTTTCTTT
CASSILNTEAFF
>NA|NA|TRBJ1-3|TRBV2
TGTGCCAGCAGGGGCATCCCAGGGACTGGAAACACCATATATTTT
CASRGIPGTGNTIYF
>TRBD1|NA|TRBJ2-7|TRBV2
TGTGCCAGCAGCCCCGACAGGGTCCGCTCCTACGAGCAGTACTTC
CASSPDRVRSYEQYF
>NA|once|TRBJ1-1|TRBV3-1/TRBV3-2
TGTGCCAGCAGCCTGGGGGGCGAAGCTTTCTTT
CASSLGGEAFF
>NA|NA|TRBJ2-3|TRBV12-3/TRBV12-4
TGTGCCAGCGGTCCGGCGGATACGCAGTATTTT
CASGPADTQYF
>NA|NA|TRBJ1-2|TRBV28
TGTGCCAGCAGTTTAGCAGGGGACGGCTACACCTTC
CASSLAGDGYTF
>NA|NA|TRBJ1-2|TRBV24-1
TGTGCCACCAGTGATTTGACCCAGGGTTTTAACTATGGCTACACCTTC
CATSDLTQGFNYGYTF
>TRBD2|few|TRBJ2-7|TRBV3-1/TRBV3-2
TGTGCCAGCAGCCAGCCCCTGGGGCTAGCGGACATCCCCTACGAGCAGTACTTC
CASSQPLGLADIPYEQYF
>TRBD1|NA|TRBJ2-5|TRBV7-7
TGTGCCAGCACGCTTAGGGCCGGGACAGGGTTAGAGACCCAGTACTTC
CASTLRAGTGLETQYF
>TRBD2|few|TRBJ2-1|TRBV3-1/TRBV3-2
TGTGCCAGCAGCCAAGATCACATAACTAGCGGGTCGTACAATGAGCAGTTCTTC
CASSQDHITSGSYNEQFF
>TRBD2|NA|TRBJ2-5|TRBV28
TGTGCCAGCAGTTTGTATCCTAGCGGGGGGGCCGCCGGCGTACTCTTAGAGACCCAGTACTTC
CASSLYPSGGAAGVLLETQYF
>NA|NA|TRBJ1-1|TRBV7-3
TGTGCCAGCAGCTTAGAGGTTGCGCGTGGTGAAGCTTTCTTT
CASSLEVARGEAFF
>NA|NA|TRBJ2-3|TRBV3-1/TRBV3-2
TGTGCCAGCAGCCAAGCCCCCACCAAGCCCACAGATACGCAGTATTTT
CASSQAPTKPTDTQYF
>NA|NA|TRBJ2-1|TRBV5-1
TGCGCCAGCAGCTTGGTCGGGGCAAACCTCTACAATGAGCAGTTCTTC
CASSLVGANLYNEQFF
>TRBD1|NA|TRBJ2-2|TRBV30
TGTGCTCGGTCGACAGGGGCAGCCTTTAACACCGGGGAGCTGTTTTTT
CARSTGAAFNTGELFF
>TRBD2|NA|TRBJ2-2|TRBV4-2
TGTGCCAGCAGCCAAGACGGACTAGCGGGGATAAACACCGGGGAGCTGTTTTTT
CASSQDGLAGINTGELFF
>NA|NA|TRBJ2-2|TRBV5-1
TGCGCCAGCAGCGCGGGACAGCTTGGCGGGGAGCTGTTTTTT
CASSAGQLGGELFF
>TRBD1|NA|TRBJ1-2|TRBV7-9
TGTGCCAGCAGCGGGCAGACAGGGTCTGGCTACACCTTC
CASSGQTGSGYTF
>TRBD1|NA|TRBJ1-2|TRBV14
TGTGCCAGCAGCCCGACAGGGGATGGCTACACCTTC
CASSPTGDGYTF
>TRBD2|NA|TRBJ2-1|TRBV25-1
TGTGCCAGCAGTTGGCGGGGGGAAAGCAATGAGCAGTTCTTC
CASSWRGESNEQFF
>TRBD2|NA|TRBJ2-7|TRBV6-2/TRBV6-3
TGTGCCAGCAGTTTATCCGGGACTAGCGGCTCCTACGAGCAGTACTTC
CASSLSGTSGSYEQYF
>NA|NA|TRBJ2-2|TRBV2
TGTGCCAGCAGCGAGGACGACACCGGGGAGCTGTTTTTT
CASSEDDTGELFF